Given below is one T cell receptor (beta chain) in context. What it binds is unknown. The entry originates in a study of T cell repertoires in cytomegalovirus infection. Background on the study: Newly reported HLA-C-restricted and thoroughly characterized HLA-B-restricted CMV epitopes were employed. Findings of the study overall: HLA-C-restricted CMV clonotypes gave the most frequent clonotype in two of eight donors. People with CMV and the relevant HLA were identified by cumulative public TCR beta family frequency.

This CDR3 is 13 amino acids long. V gave up 1 base and J gave up 6 bases, with 9 bases separating them. TCRdb reprocessed the reads via MiXCR and lists one record per CDR3 protein. This repertoire shows about 400,000 distinct CDR3 sequences, just under 35% found once; its top ten account for roughly 14%. This receptor was obtained from a human donor in good health (CMV status not recorded). Some clones in this sample may be carry-over from other donors' samples. The material sequenced was cultured PBMCs, taken from culture after CMV antigen stimulation. The chain has TRBV12-3 or TRBV12-4 and TRBJ1-2, with D possibly TRBD1 on 5 matching bases. CDR3 nucleotides: TGTGCCAGCAGTTTAGGGGCAGGGAATGGCTACACCTTC. Translated: CASSLGAGNGYTF.